This T cell receptor beta chain was captured by sequencing in a study of T cell repertoires in cytomegalovirus infection. Background on the study: Both a matching HLA type and CMV infection were indicated by public TCR beta signatures.

Study-level findings and limits: Across the ex vivo response, the dominant clonotypes were HLA-C-restricted CMV-specific TCR beta clonotypes. Cumulative frequency (of public TCR beta family members) identified carriers of CMV plus the relevant HLA.

The sample holds many counts of this clonotype. The target antigen is unknown. TCRdb reprocessed the reads via MiXCR and lists one record per CDR3 protein. The sample records approximately 250,000 distinct CDR3 sequences, 9.1% being singletons. V was clipped by 2 bases and J by 2 bases, with 10 bases between them. The CDR3 covers 15 residues. Germline-derived CDR1 and CDR2 are SGHTA and FQGNSA. The receptor comes from a human donor in good health (CMV status not recorded). Some clones in this sample may be carry-over from other donors' samples. This sequence joins TRBV7-2 and TRBJ1-5; D is uncertain. The specimen sequenced was PBMCs. Written as DNA, the CDR3 is TGTGCCAGCAGCTTATCCCTGTTGGGCAATCAGCCCCAGCATTTT. It codes for CASSLSLLGNQPQHF.